This TCR beta chain derives from a study of blood T cell repertoires in COVID-19. Study summary: The United States, Italy and Spain were the sources of the acute and convalescent COVID-19 samples. PBMCs, B-cell-depleted T cells, or T cells provided the cDNA or gDNA that made up the material.

As handled by the study authors: Reference gene primer amplification gave estimated nucleated cell counts. TCRdb's table, derived via immunoSEQ multiplex PCR, lists solely in-frame clones and lacks some. V and J calls and clone size come straight from that table; D and trimming were deduced from the DNA. The repertoire has roughly 6,300 clones, 85% to 90% of them found once; the top ten carry around 4.2%. J was trimmed by 1 base and V by 6 bases; bases with no gene match: 4. This CDR3 has 13 residues. Germline V gene lookup returns CDR1 SQVTM and CDR2 ANQGSEA. Material: peripheral blood. The chain couples TRBV29-1 to TRBJ2-5; TRBD1 matches at 8 bases. The sequence came from a man older than 75 with active COVID-19. As DNA, the CDR3 is TGCAGCGTAGCGACAGGGGTCCAAGAGACCCAGTACTTC. This encodes CSVATGVQETQYF.